The rows below give T cell receptor beta chains drawn from one sample of a study of T cell responses to AZD1222 COVID-19 vaccine. Profiled with immunoSEQ multiplex PCR; TCRdb holds only in-frame clones, not every one. The table has 180,000 or so clones, 80% to 95% seen once; the top ten hold less than 2.5%. Material: peripheral blood, obtained 28 days after the second AZD1222 dose. Receptors were obtained from an adult who received the AZD1222 COVID-19 vaccine. Both conserved end residues are part of each CDR3. Fields, in order: V gene, D gene, J gene, CDR3 length, clone size, CDR3 protein, CDR3 DNA. D genes are given only for firm matches. Clone sizes are given selectively: once, few, many, or a class where the clone is expanded.

>TRBV2|.|TRBJ1-4|15|.
CASGDRGGSDEKLFF
TGTGCCAGCGGTGATCGGGGGGGGAGCGACGAAAAACTGTTTTTT
>TRBV4-3|TRBD1|TRBJ2-2|17|.
CASSQEGGRQGAGGLFF
TGCGCCAGCAGCCAAGAGGGCGGACGGCAGGGGGCCGGAGGGCTGTTTTTT
>TRBV28|TRBD2|TRBJ2-7|15|.
CASRTSAGGAQEQYF
TGTGCCAGCAGGACCTCAGCGGGGGGGGCTCAGGAGCAGTACTTC
>TRBV7-3|.|TRBJ2-2|13|.
CASSQTYTGELFF
TGTGCCAGCAGCCAGACCTATACCGGGGAGCTGTTTTTT
>TRBV6-1|.|TRBJ2-7|13|.
CASSEADSGGQYF
TGTGCCAGCAGTGAAGCGGACTCAGGAGGGCAGTACTTC
>TRBV6-1|.|TRBJ1-5|14|.
CASSDRGSNQPQHF
TGTGCCAGCAGTGACAGGGGAAGCAATCAGCCCCAGCATTTT
>TRBV4-1|.|TRBJ2-5|14|.
CASSQVSSRETQYF
TGCGCCAGCAGCCAAGTCAGCTCGCGGGAGACCCAGTACTTC
>TRBV5-8|.|TRBJ1-6|15|.
CASAKGSSYNSPLHF
TGTGCCAGCGCAAAAGGGAGCTCCTATAATTCACCCCTCCACTTT
>TRBV7-3|.|TRBJ2-2|17|few
CASSLRSGRANTGELFF
TGTGCCAGCAGCCTGAGGTCGGGACGGGCGAACACCGGGGAGCTGTTTTTT
>TRBV27|TRBD2|TRBJ2-2|19|.
CASSLKPTGLAGGAGELFF
TGTGCCAGCAGTTTAAAACCCACCGGACTAGCGGGAGGTGCCGGGGAGCTGTTTTTT
>TRBV18|.|TRBJ1-6|15|.
CASSPRDSSNSPLHF
TGTGCCAGCTCACCCCGGGATTCCTCAAATTCACCCCTCCACTTT
>TRBV3-1/TRBV3-2|TRBD1|TRBJ1-4|16|once
CASSGGTGGMYEKLFF
TGTGCCAGCAGCGGAGGGACAGGGGGCATGTATGAAAAACTGTTTTTT
>TRBV7-9|.|TRBJ1-4|15|.
CASSWSTGLNEKLFF
TGTGCCAGCAGCTGGTCGACAGGCCTTAATGAAAAACTGTTTTTT
>TRBV5-4|.|TRBJ1-6|13|few
CASSFKTDSPLHF
TGTGCCAGCAGCTTCAAGACAGATTCACCCCTCCACTTT
>TRBV11-3|.|TRBJ2-5|13|.
CASSSGTHETQYF
TGTGCCAGCAGCTCCGGGACCCATGAGACCCAGTACTTC
>TRBV7-9|.|TRBJ1-2|13|.
CASSLALGSGYTF
TGTGCCAGCAGCTTAGCGCTGGGCAGTGGCTACACCTTC
>TRBV2|TRBD1|TRBJ1-4|15|.
CASREPQGAREKLFF
TGTGCCAGCAGGGAACCCCAGGGGGCGCGAGAAAAACTGTTTTTT
>TRBV11-2|.|TRBJ1-2|15|.
CASSPRVAQGYGYTF
TGTGCCAGCAGCCCTAGGGTCGCCCAAGGGTATGGCTACACCTTC
>TRBV9|.|TRBJ2-1|11|.
CASSRGNEQFF
TGTGCCAGCAGCCGGGGCAATGAGCAGTTCTTC
>TRBV30|.|TRBJ1-5|16|.
CAWSVMVRARNQPQHF
TGTGCCTGGAGTGTAATGGTTCGGGCGAGAAATCAGCCCCAGCATTTT
>TRBV5-1|.|TRBJ2-2|15|.
CASSLVSGVAGELFF
TGCGCCAGCAGCTTGGTGTCGGGAGTCGCCGGGGAGCTGTTTTTT
>TRBV5-8|TRBD2|TRBJ2-7|14|few
CASSLGTSVYEQYF
TGTGCCAGCAGCTTGGGGACTAGCGTTTACGAGCAGTACTTC